This TCR beta chain was captured by sequencing in a study of T cells in Graves' hyperthyroidism and ophthalmopathy. PBMCs were collected from an approximately 9.3 ml volume of fresh peripheral blood. Amplification of TCR beta CDR3 regions was performed using RNA transcripts as template. The primer set for the first-round RT-PCR of the TCR CDR3 was HTBI. TCRdb analysed the multiplex PCR reads with MiXCR anew, one entry per CDR3 protein. This table holds about 640,000 distinct CDR3 sequences, more than 20% found once. V lost 5 bases and J lost 8, with 22 bases in between. The CDR3 extends over 16 amino acids. Germline values: CDR1 MNHEY, CDR2 SMNVEV (reference sequence).

This clonotype originated in a man aged 25 to 40 with Graves' ophthalmopathy. V gene TRBV27 combines with J gene TRBJ2-1; D is ambiguous. Sample: blood. In nucleotides, the CDR3 is TGTGCCAGCAGTCCCCTCCGACTGAAAGGCGCCGATGAGCAGTTCTTC. Amino acid sequence: CASSPLRLKGADEQFF.